The 8 T cell receptor beta chains below all came from one sample that was sequenced in a study of shared T cell receptors in the human thymus. TCRdb keeps only in-frame clones here, not all; method: immunoSEQ multiplex PCR. The sample has over 650,000 clones, 80% to 90% seen once; the top ten hold 0.009% to 0.0095%. These data were also filed under a second study, of human thymus T cells.

Input material: thymocytes. The origin of the receptors is a boy younger than two with a congenital heart defect.

The genes are TRBV15 and TRBJ2-7, with 7 positions matching TRBD1. Germline-derived CDR1 and CDR2 are LNHNV and YYDKDF (reference sequence). The V segment lost 0 bases and the J segment 1 base; nucleotides outside the gene matches: 12. This CDR3 has 18 residues. CDR3 in DNA: TGTGCCACCAGCAGAGATACGAATTCCAGGGGGAGATCCTACGAGCAGTACTTC. Its translation: CATSRDTNSRGRSYEQYF.

The chain combines TRBV28 with TRBJ2-1, with 7 nucleotides matching TRBD2. Per germline, CDR1 MDHEN and CDR2 SYDVKM. This CDR3 spans 15 amino acids. With V trimmed by 1 base and J by 5 bases, 5 bases remained unmatched. The CDR3 coding sequence is TGTGCCAGCAGTTTATCCCCGGGACTAAACAATGAGCAGTTCTTC. Protein sequence: CASSLSPGLNNEQFF.

The rearrangement links TRBV10-3 to TRBJ2-7; the D is unclear. The CDR3 totals 15 residues. With 1 base removed from V and 3 bases from J, the gap between germline ends came to 13 bases. Looked up from germline, CDR1 is ENHRY and CDR2 is SYGVKD. CDR3 amino acids: CAISEWAPVDYEQYF. In nucleotides, the CDR3 is TGTGCCATCAGTGAGTGGGCACCCGTAGACTACGAGCAGTACTTC.

This clone was seen a few times. This chain connects TRBV19 to TRBJ2-1; 8 nucleotides line up with TRBD1. V was pared by 3 bases and J by 7 bases, with 11 bases of the junction left unmatched. Germline CDR1 and CDR2: LNHDA and SQIVND (reference sequence). The CDR3 covers 16 residues. The CDR3 coding sequence is TGTGCCAGTAGTATCCTGCTCGGACAGGGTGGGAATGAGCAGTTCTTC. Protein product: CASSILLGQGGNEQFF.

The chain has TRBV12-2 and TRBJ1-1; the table's D call TRBD1 went unverified against the DNA. TRBV12-2 is shown as a pseudogene. CDR3 size: 16 residues. The CDR3 DNA is TGTGCAAGTCGCTTAGCCTTAGGGGGAATGAACACTGAAGCTTTCTTT. Translated, it gives CASRLALGGMNTEAFF.

The chain joins TRBV4-3 to TRBJ2-3, with 8 nucleotides matching TRBD2. Germline trimming cut 1 base from V and 2 bases from J; bases unmatched to any gene: 8. From germline, CDR1 is LGHNA and CDR2 YSLEER. The CDR3 extends over 17 amino acids. Here the CDR3 reads CASSQGPGGVATDTQYF. CDR3 in DNA: TGCGCCAGCAGCCAAGGGCCGGGAGGGGTAGCCACAGATACGCAGTATTTT.

The sample holds a few counts of this clone. The chain combines TRBV4-3 with TRBJ1-3; no firm D call. CDR3 length equals 15 residues. V lost 0 bases and J lost 1, with 7 bases in between. Germline values: CDR1 LGHNA, CDR2 YSLEER. CDR3 DNA sequence: TGCGCCAGCAGCCAAGAGAGCTCATCTGGAAACACCATATATTTT. Residues: CASSQESSSGNTIYF.

The chain recombines TRBV5-4 with TRBJ2-3, with D tentatively TRBD1 (6 bases). V was clipped by 1 base and J by 2 bases, with 11 bases between them. This CDR3 region has 15 residues. Germline CDR1 and CDR2: SGHNT and YYREEE (reference sequence). In DNA, the CDR3 is TGTGCCAGCAGCTTGAGGGACACTACCACAGATACGCAGTATTTT. It specifies CASSLRDTTTDTQYF.